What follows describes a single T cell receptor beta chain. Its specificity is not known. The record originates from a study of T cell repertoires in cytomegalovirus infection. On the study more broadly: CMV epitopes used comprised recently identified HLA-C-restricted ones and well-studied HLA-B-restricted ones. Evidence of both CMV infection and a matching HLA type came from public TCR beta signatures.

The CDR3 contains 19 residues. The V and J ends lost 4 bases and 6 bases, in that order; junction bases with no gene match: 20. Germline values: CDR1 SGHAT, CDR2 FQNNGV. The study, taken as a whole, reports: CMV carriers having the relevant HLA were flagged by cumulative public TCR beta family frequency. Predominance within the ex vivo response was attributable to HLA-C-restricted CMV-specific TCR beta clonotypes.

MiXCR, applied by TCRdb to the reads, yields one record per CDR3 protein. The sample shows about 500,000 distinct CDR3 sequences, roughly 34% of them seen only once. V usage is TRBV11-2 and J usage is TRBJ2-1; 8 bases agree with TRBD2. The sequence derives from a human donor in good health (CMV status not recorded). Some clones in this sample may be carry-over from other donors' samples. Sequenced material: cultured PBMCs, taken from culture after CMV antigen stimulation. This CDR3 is CASSSSTAWTSNARNEQFF. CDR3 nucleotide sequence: TGTGCCAGCAGCTCAAGCACAGCCTGGACTAGCAATGCCCGCAATGAGCAGTTCTTC.